This T cell receptor (beta chain) was sequenced in a study of cytomegalovirus exposure and HLA in healthy donors. Overall study context: From HLA-typed donors, an early data release held about 85 million unique TCRs.

It was with 60 Vbeta and 13 Jbeta primers that the PCR ran. Generated by immunoSEQ multiplex PCR, the TCRdb table keeps only in-frame clones and is missing some. The sample gives approximately 160,000 clones, 70% to 75% of which show up once; under 5.5% is in the top ten. The CDR3 is made up of 14 amino acids. Germline CDR1 is SGHRS and CDR2 is YFSETQ. V lost 4 bases and J 2 bases, leaving 12 bases between the germline ends. The chain couples TRBV5-1 to TRBJ2-5; the D gene is possibly TRBD1 (6 bases). The TCR sequence derives from a man between 18 and 35 years old in good health and CMV-seropositive. The sample was PBMCs. CDR3 bases: TGCGCCAGCAGCCACTACACAGGGCAAGAGACCCAGTACTTC. Protein sequence: CASSHYTGQETQYF.